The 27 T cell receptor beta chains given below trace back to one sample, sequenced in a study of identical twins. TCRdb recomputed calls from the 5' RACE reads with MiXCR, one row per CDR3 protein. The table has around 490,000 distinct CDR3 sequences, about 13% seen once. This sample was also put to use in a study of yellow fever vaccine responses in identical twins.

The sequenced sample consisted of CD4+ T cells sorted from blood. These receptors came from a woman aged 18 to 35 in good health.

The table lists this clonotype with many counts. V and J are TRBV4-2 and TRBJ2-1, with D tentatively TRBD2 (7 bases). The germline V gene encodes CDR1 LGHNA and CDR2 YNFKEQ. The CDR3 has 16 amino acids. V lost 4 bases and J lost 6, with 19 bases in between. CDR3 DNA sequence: TGTGCCAGCAGCCTACTCCCGGGGGGCAAGGTCAATGAGCAGTTCTTC. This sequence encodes CASSLLPGGKVNEQFF.

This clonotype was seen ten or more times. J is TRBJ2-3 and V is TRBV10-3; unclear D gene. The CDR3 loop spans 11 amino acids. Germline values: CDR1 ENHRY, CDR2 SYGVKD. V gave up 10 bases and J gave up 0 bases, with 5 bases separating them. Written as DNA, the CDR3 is TGTGCCACCCAGAGCACAGATACGCAGTATTTT. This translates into CATQSTDTQYF.

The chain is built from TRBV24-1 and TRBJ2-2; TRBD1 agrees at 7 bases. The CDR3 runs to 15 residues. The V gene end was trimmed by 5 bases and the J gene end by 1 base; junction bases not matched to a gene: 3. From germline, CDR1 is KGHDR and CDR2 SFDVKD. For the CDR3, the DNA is TGTGCCACCAGTGGGAGACAGGGGAACACCGGGGAGCTGTTTTTT. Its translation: CATSGRQGNTGELFF.

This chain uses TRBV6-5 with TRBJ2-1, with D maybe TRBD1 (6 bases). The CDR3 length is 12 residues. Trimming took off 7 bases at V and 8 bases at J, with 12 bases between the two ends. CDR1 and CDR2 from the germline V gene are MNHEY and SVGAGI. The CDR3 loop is CASKPQGHEQFF. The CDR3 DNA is TGTGCCAGCAAGCCACAGGGACATGAGCAGTTCTTC.

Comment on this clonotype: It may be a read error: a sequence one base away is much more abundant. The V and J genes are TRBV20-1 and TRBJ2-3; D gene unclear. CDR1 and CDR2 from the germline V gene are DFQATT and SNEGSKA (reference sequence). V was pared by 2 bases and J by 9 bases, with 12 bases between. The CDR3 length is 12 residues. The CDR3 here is CSARKARETQYF. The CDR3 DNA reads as TGCAGTGCTAGAAAGGCTAGGGAAACGCAGTATTTT.

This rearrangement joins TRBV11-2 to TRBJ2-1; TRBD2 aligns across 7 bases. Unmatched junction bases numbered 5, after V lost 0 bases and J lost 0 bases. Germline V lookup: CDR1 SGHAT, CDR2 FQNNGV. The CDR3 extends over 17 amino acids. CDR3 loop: CASSLELAPSSYNEQFF. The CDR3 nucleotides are TGTGCCAGCAGCTTAGAACTAGCGCCAAGCTCCTACAATGAGCAGTTCTTC.

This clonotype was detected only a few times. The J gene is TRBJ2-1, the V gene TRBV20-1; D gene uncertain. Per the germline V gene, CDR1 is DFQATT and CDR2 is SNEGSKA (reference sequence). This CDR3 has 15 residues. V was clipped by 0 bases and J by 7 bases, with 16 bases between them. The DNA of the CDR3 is TGCAGTGCTAGAGAACCCTTCCCTGGTGTGAATGAGCAGTTCTTC. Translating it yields CSAREPFPGVNEQFF.

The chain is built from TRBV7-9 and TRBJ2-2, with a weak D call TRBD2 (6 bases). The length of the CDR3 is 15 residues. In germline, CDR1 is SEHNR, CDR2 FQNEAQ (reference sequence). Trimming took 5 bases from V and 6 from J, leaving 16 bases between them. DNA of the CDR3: TGTGCCAGCAGCCCGCGACTAGTAGGTCCCGGGGAGCTGTTTTTT. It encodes CASSPRLVGPGELFF. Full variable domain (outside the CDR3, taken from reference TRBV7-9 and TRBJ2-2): DTGVSQNPRHKITKRGQNVTFRCDPISEHNRLYWYRQTLGQGPEFLTYFQNEAQLEKSRLLSDRFSAERPKGSFSTLEIQRTEQGDSAMYLCASSPRLVGPGELFFGEGSRLTVL.

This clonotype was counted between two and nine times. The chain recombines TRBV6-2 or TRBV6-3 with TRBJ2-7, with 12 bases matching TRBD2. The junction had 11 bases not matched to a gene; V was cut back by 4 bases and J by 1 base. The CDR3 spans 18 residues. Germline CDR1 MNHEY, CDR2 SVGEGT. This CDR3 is CASSFKLAGGLKSYEQYF. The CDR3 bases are TGTGCCAGCAGTTTCAAACTAGCGGGAGGACTCAAATCCTACGAGCAGTACTTC.

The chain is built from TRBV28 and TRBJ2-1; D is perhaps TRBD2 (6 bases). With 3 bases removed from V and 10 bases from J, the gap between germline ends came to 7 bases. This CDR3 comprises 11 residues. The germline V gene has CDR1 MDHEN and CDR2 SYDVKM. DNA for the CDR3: TGTGCCAGCAGTTTGACTAGGGAGCAGTTCTTC. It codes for CASSLTREQFF.

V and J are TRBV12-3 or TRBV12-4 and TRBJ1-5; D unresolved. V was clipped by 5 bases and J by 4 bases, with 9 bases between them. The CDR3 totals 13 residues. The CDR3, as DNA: TGTGCCAGCAGTCCCCTCATTAATCAGCCCCAGCATTTT. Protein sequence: CASSPLINQPQHF.

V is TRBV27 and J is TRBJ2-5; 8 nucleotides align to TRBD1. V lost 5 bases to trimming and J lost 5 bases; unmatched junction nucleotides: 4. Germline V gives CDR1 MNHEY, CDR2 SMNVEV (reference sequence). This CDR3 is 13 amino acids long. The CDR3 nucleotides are TGTGCCAGCAGTAGACAGGGGAGCGAGACCCAGTACTTC. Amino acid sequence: CASSRQGSETQYF.

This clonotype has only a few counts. The CDR3 loop is CASSDTGLAGVRGKVEQFF. The CDR3 nucleotides read TGCGCCAGCAGCGACACCGGACTAGCGGGAGTCCGCGGTAAGGTTGAGCAGTTCTTC. V and J are TRBV5-1 and TRBJ2-1; 13 bases are shared with TRBD2. Germline CDR1 SGHRS, CDR2 YFSETQ. The ends lost 4 bases at V and 9 bases at J; junction bases unmatched: 19. The CDR3 totals 19 residues.

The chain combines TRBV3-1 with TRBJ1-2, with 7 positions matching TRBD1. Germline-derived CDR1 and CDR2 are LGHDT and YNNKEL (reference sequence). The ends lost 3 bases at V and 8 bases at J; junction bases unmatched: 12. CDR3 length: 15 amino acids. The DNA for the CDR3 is TGTGCCAGCAGCCAGGGCCAACCGGGACAGTACGGCTACACCTTC. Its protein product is CASSQGQPGQYGYTF.

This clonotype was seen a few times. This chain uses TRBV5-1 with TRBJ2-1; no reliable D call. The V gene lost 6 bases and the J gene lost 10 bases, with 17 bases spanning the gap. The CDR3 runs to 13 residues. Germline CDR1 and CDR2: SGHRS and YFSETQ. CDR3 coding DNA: TGCGCCAGCAAAAACCCCGGGCCGGAGGAGCAGTTCTTC. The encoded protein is CASKNPGPEEQFF.

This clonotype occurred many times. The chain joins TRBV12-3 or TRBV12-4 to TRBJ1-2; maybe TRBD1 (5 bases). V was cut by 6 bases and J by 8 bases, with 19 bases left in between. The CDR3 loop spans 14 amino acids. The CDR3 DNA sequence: TGTGCCAGCAGCCCCGGGACCGTAGTTTTAGGCTACACCTTC. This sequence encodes CASSPGTVVLGYTF.

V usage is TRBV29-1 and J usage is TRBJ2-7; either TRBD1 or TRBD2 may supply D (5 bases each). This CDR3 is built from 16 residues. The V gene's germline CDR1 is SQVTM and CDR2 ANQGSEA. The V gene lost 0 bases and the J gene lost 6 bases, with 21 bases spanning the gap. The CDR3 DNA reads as TGCAGCGTTGAAGATTATAGGGTGTGGGGCGGGTCCGAGCAGTACTTC. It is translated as CSVEDYRVWGGSEQYF.

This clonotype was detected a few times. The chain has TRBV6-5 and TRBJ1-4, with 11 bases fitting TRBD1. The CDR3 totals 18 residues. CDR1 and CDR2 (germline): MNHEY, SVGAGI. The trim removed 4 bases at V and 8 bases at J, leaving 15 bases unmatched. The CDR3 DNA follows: TGTGCCAGCAGTTCCTCCGGGACAGGGGGATGGGCTGGGGAAAAACTGTTTTTT. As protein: CASSSSGTGGWAGEKLFF.

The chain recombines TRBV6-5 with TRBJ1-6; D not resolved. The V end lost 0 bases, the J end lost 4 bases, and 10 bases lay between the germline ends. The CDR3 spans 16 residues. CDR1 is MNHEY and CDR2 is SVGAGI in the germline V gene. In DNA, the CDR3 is TGTGCCAGCAGTTACTCTAGTCCGGGGTATAATTCACCCCTCCACTTT. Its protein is CASSYSSPGYNSPLHF.

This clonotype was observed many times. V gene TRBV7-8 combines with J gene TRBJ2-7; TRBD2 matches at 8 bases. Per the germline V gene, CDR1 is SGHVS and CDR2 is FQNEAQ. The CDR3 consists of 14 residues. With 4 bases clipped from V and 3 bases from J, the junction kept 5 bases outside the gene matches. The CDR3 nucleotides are TGTGCCAGCAGCTCCCGGGAGGGAGGCTACGAGCAGTACTTC. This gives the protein CASSSREGGYEQYF.

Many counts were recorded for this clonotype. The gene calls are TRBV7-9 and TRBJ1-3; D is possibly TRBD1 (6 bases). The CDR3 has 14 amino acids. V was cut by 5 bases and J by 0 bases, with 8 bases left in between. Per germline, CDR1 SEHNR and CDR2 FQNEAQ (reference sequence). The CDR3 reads CASSPGVSGNTIYF. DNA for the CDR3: TGTGCCAGCAGCCCAGGGGTCTCTGGAAACACCATATATTTT.

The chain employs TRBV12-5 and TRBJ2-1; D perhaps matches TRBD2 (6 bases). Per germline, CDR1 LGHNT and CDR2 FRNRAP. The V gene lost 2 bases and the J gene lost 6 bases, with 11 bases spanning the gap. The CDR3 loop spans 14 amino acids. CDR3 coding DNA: TGTGCTAGTGGTTTGTCACTAGCCAGCAATGAGCAGTTCTTC. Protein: CASGLSLASNEQFF.

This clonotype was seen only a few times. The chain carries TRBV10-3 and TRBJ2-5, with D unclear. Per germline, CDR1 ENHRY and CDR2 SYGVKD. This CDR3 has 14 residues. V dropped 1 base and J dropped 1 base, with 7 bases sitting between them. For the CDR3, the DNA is TGTGCCATCAGTGAGTATGGAAGCCAAGAGACCCAGTACTTC. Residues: CAISEYGSQETQYF.

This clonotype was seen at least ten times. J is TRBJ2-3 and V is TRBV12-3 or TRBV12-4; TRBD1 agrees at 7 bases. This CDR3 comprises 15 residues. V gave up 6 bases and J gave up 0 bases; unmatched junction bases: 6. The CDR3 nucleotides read TGTGCCAGCAGCACTGGACAGGAAAGCACAGATACGCAGTATTTT. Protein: CASSTGQESTDTQYF.

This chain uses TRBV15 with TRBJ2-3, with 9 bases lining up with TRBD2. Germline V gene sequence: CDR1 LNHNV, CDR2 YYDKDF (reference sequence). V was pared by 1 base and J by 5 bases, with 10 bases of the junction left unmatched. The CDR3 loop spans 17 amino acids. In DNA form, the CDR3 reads TGTGCCACCAGCAGAGGTGGTAGCGGGAGTATGATAGATACGCAGTATTTT. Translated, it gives CATSRGGSGSMIDTQYF.

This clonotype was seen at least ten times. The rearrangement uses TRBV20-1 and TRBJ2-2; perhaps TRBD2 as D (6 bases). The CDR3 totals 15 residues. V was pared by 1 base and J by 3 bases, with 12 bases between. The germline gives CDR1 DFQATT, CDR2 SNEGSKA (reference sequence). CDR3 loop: CSARAGAAYTGELFF. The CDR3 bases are TGCAGTGCTAGAGCGGGAGCGGCGTACACCGGGGAGCTGTTTTTT.

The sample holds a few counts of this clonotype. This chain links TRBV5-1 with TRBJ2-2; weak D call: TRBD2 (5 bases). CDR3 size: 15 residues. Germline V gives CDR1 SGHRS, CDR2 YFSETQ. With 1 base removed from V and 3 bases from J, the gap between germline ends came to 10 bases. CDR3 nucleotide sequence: TGCGCCAGCAGCTTGAACGGGGAACACACCGGGGAGCTGTTTTTT. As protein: CASSLNGEHTGELFF.